This T cell receptor (beta chain) was obtained from a study of T cells in tumors after PD-1 blockade. About the research overall: Some patients also took daily vismodegib 150 mg during anti-PD-1 treatment. Study conclusions and caveats: Most post-therapy expanded exhausted CD8+ clones were new, undetected before treatment.

Regarding time point: second of two post-therapy site-matched biopsies two to three months apart. Site-matched primary tumor biopsies were taken before and after PD-1 blockade. The CDR3 is 13 amino acids. Trimming stripped 2 bases from V and 4 bases from J, with 11 bases between. CDR1 and CDR2 (germline): GTSNPN, SVGIG (reference sequence). The repertoire was sequenced with immunoSEQ multiplex PCR; TCRdb's copy has only in-frame clones and lacks some. The data contain more than 8,000 clones, roughly 57% of them singletons. Note on this clone: Its target is unknown.

Source: tumor tissue, taken after anti-PD-1 treatment. The receptor comes from a human donor with basal cell carcinoma. This chain uses TRBV30 with TRBJ1-2; a weak D match, TRBD1 (6 bases). CDR3 in DNA: TGTGCCTGGAGTAAACGGGACACCTATGGCTACACCTTC. This sequence encodes CAWSKRDTYGYTF.